This T cell receptor beta chain was documented in a study of beta chain features in type 1 diabetes. Study background: Across the samples, around 110,000,000 sorted cells were examined in total.

Whole-study results and caveats: In the patient group, naive, central memory and Treg TCRB repertoires seemed more alike than in the healthy donor group.

This clone was detected only a few times. The antigen is undetermined. The CDR3 contains 15 residues. V dropped 0 bases and J dropped 7; count of bases not matched to a gene: 5. Germline V CDR1 and CDR2: LNHNV, YYDKDF (reference sequence). The whole isolated RNA underwent reverse transcription, so sequencing captured expressed TCRB transcripts. Sequencing used immunoSEQ multiplex PCR; TCRdb keeps in-frame clones, though not all of them. The sample includes roughly 330,000 clones, 8% to 13% seen only once; the top ten take around 0.015%. This TCR derives from a woman in her thirties in good health. The sequenced sample consisted of naive CD4+ T cells from blood. This chain connects TRBV15 to TRBJ1-5; 8 bases line up with TRBD1. The CDR3 region is CATSRDQGAGQPQHF. For the CDR3, the DNA is TGTGCCACCAGCAGAGATCAGGGGGCCGGGCAGCCCCAGCATTTT.